This TCR beta chain emerged from a study of tumor T cells in aggressive B-cell lymphoma. Profiling relied on immunoSEQ multiplex PCR, and the TCRdb table lists in-frame clones only, not all of them. This sample carries some 740 clones, over 80% of them seen once, and the ten largest clones take about 8%. The ends were cut back, 0 bases at V and 4 bases at J, with 7 bases in the middle. This CDR3 is 15 amino acids long. The germline V gene has CDR1 LNHDA and CDR2 SQIVND (reference sequence). The sequenced sample was tumor tissue. This TCR was sampled from an adult with diffuse large B cell lymphoma. The J gene is TRBJ1-6, the V gene TRBV19; D gene ambiguous. The CDR3 region is CASSIDDTYNSPLHF. DNA for the CDR3: TGTGCCAGTAGTATAGACGACACTTATAATTCACCCCTCCACTTT.